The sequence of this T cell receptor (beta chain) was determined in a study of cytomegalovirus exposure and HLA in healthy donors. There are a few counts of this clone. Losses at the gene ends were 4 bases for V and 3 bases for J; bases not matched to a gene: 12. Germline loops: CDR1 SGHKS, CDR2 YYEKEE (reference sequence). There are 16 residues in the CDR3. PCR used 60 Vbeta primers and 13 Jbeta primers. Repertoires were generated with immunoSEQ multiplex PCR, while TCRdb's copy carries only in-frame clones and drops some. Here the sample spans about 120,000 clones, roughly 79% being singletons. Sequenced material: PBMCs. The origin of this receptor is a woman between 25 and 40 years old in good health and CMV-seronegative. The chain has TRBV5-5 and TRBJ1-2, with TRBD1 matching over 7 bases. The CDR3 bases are TGTGCCAGCAGCCGCGGAGGGGGCATAGGGGACTATGGCTACACCTTC. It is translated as CASSRGGGIGDYGYTF.